The entry that follows covers one T cell receptor beta chain sequence. What it recognizes is unknown. The data are from a study of OX40 agonist ivuxolimab in advanced cancers. If patients had autoimmune disease history or systemic immunosuppression, they were excluded. Blood samples were obtained at baseline, cycle 4 day 1, and cycle 7 day 1. CDR1 and CDR2 (germline): SEHNR, FQNEAQ (reference sequence). The CDR3 totals 15 residues. Trimming removed 5 bases from V and 7 bases from J; junction bases left unmatched: 8. Assay used: immunoSEQ multiplex PCR; TCRdb lists only in-frame clones, some missing. The sample has tens of thousands of clones, roughly 83% seen once. Points from the study as a whole: The authors also found low normalized T-cell clonal expansion in some nonresponders.

This TCR derives from an adult with an advanced solid tumor such as melanoma, head and neck, liver or kidney cancer. The chain joins TRBV7-9 to TRBJ1-4; 9 positions match TRBD1. The sample here was CD4+ or CD8+ T cells sorted from blood, taken in a trial of the OX40 agonist ivuxolimab. CDR3 protein: CASSPPVQGAEKLFF. As DNA, the CDR3 is TGTGCCAGCAGCCCGCCCGTACAGGGGGCTGAAAAACTGTTTTTT. The entire variable domain, with the rest obtained from reference TRBV7-9 and TRBJ1-4, is as follows: DTGVSQNPRHKITKRGQNVTFRCDPISEHNRLYWYRQTLGQGPEFLTYFQNEAQLEKSRLLSDRFSAERPKGSFSTLEIQRTEQGDSAMYLCASSPPVQGAEKLFFGSGTQLSVL.